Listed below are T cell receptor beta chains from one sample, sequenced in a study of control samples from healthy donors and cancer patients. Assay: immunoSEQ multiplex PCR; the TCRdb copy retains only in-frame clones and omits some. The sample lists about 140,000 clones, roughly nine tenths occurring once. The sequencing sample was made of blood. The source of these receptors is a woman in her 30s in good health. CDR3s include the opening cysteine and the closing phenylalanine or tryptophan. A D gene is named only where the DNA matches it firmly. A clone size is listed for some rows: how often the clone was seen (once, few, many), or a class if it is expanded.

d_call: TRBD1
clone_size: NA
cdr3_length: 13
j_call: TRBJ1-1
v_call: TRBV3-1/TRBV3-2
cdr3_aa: CASGQGENTEAFF
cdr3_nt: TGTGCCAGCGGACAGGGGGAGAACACTGAAGCTTTCTTT

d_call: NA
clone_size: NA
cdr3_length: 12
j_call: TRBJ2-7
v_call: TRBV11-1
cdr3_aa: CASSSARSEQYF
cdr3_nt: TGTGCCAGCAGCTCCGCCCGTTCCGAGCAGTACTTC

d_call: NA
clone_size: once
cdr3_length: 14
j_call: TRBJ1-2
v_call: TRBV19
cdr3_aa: CASSRRTPNYGYTF
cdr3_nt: TGTGCCAGTAGTCGCAGGACCCCTAACTATGGCTACACCTTC

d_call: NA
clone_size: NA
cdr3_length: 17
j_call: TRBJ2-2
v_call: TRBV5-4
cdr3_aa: CASSPPGAPTNTGELFF
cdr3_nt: TGTGCCAGCAGCCCCCCAGGGGCGCCAACGAACACCGGGGAGCTGTTTTTT

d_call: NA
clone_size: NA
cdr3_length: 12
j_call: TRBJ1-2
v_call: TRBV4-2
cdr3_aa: CASSQYGRGYTF
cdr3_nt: TGTGCCAGCAGCCAGTACGGAAGGGGCTACACCTTC

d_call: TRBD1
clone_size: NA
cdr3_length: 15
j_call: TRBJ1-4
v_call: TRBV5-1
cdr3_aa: CASSVRQGDGEKLFF
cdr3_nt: TGCGCCAGCAGCGTACGACAGGGGGATGGCGAAAAACTGTTTTTT

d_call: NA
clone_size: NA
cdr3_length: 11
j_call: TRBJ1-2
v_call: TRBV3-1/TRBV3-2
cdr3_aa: CASSHGYGYTF
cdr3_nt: TGTGCCAGCAGCCACGGCTATGGCTACACCTTC

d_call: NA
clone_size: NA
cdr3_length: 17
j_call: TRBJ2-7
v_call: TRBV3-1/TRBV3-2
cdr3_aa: CASSWGAGQTQPYEQYF
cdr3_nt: TGTGCCAGCAGCTGGGGGGCCGGACAAACCCAACCCTACGAGCAGTACTTC

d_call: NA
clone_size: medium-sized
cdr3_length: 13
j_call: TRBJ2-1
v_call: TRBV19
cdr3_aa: CASSSGAWDEQFF
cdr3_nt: TGTGCCAGTAGTAGCGGGGCCTGGGATGAGCAGTTCTTC

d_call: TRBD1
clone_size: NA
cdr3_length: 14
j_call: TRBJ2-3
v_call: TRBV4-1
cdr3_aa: CASSQGTGPDTQYF
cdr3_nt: TGCGCCAGCAGCCAAGGGACAGGGCCAGATACGCAGTATTTT

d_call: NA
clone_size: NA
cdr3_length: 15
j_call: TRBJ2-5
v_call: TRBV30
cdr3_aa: CAWSIRDRASETQYF
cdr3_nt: TGTGCCTGGAGTATTCGGGACCGCGCCAGCGAGACCCAGTACTTC

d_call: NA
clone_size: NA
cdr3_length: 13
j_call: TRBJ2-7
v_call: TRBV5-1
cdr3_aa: CASSWRQGDEQYF
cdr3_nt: TGCGCCAGCAGCTGGAGACAAGGCGACGAGCAGTACTTC

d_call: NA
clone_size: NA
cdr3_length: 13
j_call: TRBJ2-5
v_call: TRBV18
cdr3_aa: CASSPGVLETQYF
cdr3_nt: TGTGCCAGCTCACCCGGCGTGTTGGAGACCCAGTACTTC

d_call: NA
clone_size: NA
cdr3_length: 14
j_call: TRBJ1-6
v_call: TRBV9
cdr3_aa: CASSPRDYNSPLHF
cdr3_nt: TGTGCCAGCAGCCCCCGGGACTATAATTCACCCCTCCACTTT

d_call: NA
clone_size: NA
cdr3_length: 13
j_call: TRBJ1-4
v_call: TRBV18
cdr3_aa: CASSPRGNEKLFF
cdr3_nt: TGTGCCAGCTCACCCAGGGGTAATGAAAAACTGTTTTTT

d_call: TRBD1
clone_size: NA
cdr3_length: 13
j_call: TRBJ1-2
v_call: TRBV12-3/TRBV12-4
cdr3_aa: CASSLGQGRGYTF
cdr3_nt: TGTGCCAGCAGTTTAGGACAGGGGAGAGGCTACACCTTC

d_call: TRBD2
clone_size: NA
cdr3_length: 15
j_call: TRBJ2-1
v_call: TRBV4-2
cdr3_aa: CASSRWTRGLEEQFF
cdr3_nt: TGTGCCAGCAGCCGTTGGACTAGAGGGTTGGAGGAGCAGTTCTTC

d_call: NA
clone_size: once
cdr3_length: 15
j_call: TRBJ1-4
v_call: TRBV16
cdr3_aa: CASSQQLQPNEKLFF
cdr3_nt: TGTGCCAGCAGCCAACAGCTACAGCCCAATGAAAAACTGTTTTTT

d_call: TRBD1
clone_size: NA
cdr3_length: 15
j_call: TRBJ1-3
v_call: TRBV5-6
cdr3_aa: CASSLVAGGGNTIYF
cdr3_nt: TGTGCCAGCAGCTTGGTGGCAGGGGGAGGAAACACCATATATTTT

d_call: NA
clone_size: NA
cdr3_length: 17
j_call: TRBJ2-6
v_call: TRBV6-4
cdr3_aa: CASRDEDPSSGANVLTF
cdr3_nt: TGTGCCAGCAGGGATGAGGATCCAAGCTCTGGGGCCAACGTCCTGACTTTC

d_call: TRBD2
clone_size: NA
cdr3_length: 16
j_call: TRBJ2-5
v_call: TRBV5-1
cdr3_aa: CASSFGREGFVETQYF
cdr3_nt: TGCGCCAGCAGCTTTGGTCGGGAGGGGTTTGTGGAGACCCAGTACTTC

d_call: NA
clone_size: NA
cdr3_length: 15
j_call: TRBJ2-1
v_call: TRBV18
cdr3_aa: CASSTGGGSYNEQFF
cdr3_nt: TGTGCCAGCTCAACCGGCGGAGGCTCCTACAATGAGCAGTTCTTC

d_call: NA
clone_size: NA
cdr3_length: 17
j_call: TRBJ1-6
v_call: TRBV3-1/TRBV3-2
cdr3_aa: CASSQASVGSLGSPLHF
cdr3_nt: TGTGCCAGCAGCCAAGCTTCGGTGGGATCACTGGGGTCACCCCTCCACTTT

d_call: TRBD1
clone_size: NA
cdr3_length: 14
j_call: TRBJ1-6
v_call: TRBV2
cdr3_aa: CASRVDRGRTPLHF
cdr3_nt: TGTGCCAGCAGAGTAGACAGGGGAAGGACACCCCTCCACTTT

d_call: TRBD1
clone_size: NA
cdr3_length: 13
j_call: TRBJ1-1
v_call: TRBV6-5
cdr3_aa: CASSRQGNTEAFF
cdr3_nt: TGTGCCAGCAGTCGACAGGGGAACACTGAAGCTTTCTTT

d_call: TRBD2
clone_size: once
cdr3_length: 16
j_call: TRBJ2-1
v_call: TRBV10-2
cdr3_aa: CASRGTSGRDYNEQFF
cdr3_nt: TGCGCCAGCAGAGGAACTAGCGGGAGGGATTACAATGAGCAGTTCTTC

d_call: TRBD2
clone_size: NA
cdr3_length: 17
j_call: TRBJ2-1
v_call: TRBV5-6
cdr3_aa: CASSLGQRGLSYNEQFF
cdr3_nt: TGTGCCAGCAGCCTCGGACAGCGGGGGCTCTCCTACAATGAGCAGTTCTTC

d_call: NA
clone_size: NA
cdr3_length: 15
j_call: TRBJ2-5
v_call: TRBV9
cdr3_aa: CASSWSAETGETQYF
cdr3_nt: TGTGCCAGCAGCTGGTCGGCCGAAACTGGGGAGACCCAGTACTTC

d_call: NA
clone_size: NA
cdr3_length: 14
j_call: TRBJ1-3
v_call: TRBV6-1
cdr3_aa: CASSENLSGNTIYF
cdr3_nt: TGTGCCAGCAGTGAAAATCTCTCTGGAAACACCATATATTTT

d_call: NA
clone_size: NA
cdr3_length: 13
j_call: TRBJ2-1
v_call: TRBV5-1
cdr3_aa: CASSLEALSEQFF
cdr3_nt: TGCGCCAGCAGCTTGGAGGCTCTTAGTGAGCAGTTCTTC

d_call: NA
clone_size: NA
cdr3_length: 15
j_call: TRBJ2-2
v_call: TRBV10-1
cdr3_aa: CARGGQGTRTGELFF
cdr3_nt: TGCGCCAGAGGGGGACAAGGAACGCGCACCGGGGAGCTGTTTTTT

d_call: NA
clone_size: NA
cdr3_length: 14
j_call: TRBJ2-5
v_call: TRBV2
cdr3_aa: CASSEFTSQETQYF
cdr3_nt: TGTGCCAGCAGTGAGTTTACTTCCCAAGAGACCCAGTACTTC

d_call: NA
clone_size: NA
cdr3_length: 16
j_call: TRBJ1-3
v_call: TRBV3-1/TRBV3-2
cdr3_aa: CASSQEYVNSGNTIYF
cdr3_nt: TGTGCCAGCAGCCAAGAGTACGTGAACTCTGGAAACACCATATATTTT

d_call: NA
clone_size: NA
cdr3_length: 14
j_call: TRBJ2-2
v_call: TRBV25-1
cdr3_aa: CASSEGLNTGELFF
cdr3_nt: TGTGCCAGCAGTGAAGGTTTGAACACCGGGGAGCTGTTTTTT

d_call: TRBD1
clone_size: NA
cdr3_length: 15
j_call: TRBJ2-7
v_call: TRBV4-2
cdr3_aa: CASSQVVGTGYEQYF
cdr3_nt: TGTGCCAGCAGCCAAGTGGTCGGGACAGGCTACGAGCAGTACTTC

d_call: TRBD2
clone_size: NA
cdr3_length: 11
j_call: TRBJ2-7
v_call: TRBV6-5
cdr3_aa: CASTSGVKQYF
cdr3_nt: TGTGCCAGCACTAGCGGGGTCAAGCAGTACTTC